This T cell receptor (beta chain) is drawn from a study of cytotoxic CD8 clonotypes in ibrutinib-treated CLL. Study results and caveats: Public clonotypes (which were uncommon) either contracted or remained stable on treatment.

As to this clone: Its antigen is not identified.

Assay: immunoSEQ multiplex PCR; the TCRdb copy retains only in-frame clones and omits some. The table lists about 130,000 clones, 80% to 90% of them singletons. Source: PBMCs, taken after 24 months of ibrutinib treatment. This TCR came from a human donor with chronic lymphocytic leukemia.

CDR3 nucleotide sequence: TGTGCCAGCAGCCAGGGCGGGACTAGCGGGTTGAATGAGCAGTTCTTC. This encodes CASSQGGTSGLNEQFF. This rearrangement joins TRBV4-2 to TRBJ2-1, with 12 positions matching TRBD2. Germline values: CDR1 LGHNA, CDR2 YNFKEQ. CDR3 length equals 16 residues. The junction had 7 bases not matched to a gene; V was cut back by 3 bases and J by 7 bases.